This TCR beta chain was recovered during a study of lung T cells in sarcoidosis with Löfgren's syndrome. Whole-study results and caveats: Shared TRAV12-1 and TRBV2 CDR3 motifs across Löfgren's syndrome patients reportedly suggested public CD4+ TCRs. TRAV12-1 preferentially paired with TRBV2, with homologous CDR3s. Löfgren's syndrome patients reportedly showed greatest TRAV12-1 and TRBV2 expansion versus controls.

TCRdb independently ran MiXCR on the reads; one entry per CDR3 protein. Among some 2,500 distinct CDR3 sequences listed, roughly 29% were seen once. The CDR3 runs to 15 residues. With 7 bases removed from V and 3 bases from J, the gap between germline ends came to 16 bases. About this clonotype itself: Its antigen is still unknown. A single base separates this from a much larger clone, so it may be a read error.

The rearrangement uses TRBV12-3 or TRBV12-4 and TRBJ1-5; D remains ambiguous. The specimen was CD4+ T cells from PBMCs. The receptor was derived from a human donor with sarcoidosis (Löfgren's syndrome or another form), or a control subject (not recorded which). The CDR3 spells CASNKGRQINQPQHF. The CDR3 DNA reads TGTGCCAGCAATAAAGGACGGCAAATCAATCAGCCCCAGCATTTT.